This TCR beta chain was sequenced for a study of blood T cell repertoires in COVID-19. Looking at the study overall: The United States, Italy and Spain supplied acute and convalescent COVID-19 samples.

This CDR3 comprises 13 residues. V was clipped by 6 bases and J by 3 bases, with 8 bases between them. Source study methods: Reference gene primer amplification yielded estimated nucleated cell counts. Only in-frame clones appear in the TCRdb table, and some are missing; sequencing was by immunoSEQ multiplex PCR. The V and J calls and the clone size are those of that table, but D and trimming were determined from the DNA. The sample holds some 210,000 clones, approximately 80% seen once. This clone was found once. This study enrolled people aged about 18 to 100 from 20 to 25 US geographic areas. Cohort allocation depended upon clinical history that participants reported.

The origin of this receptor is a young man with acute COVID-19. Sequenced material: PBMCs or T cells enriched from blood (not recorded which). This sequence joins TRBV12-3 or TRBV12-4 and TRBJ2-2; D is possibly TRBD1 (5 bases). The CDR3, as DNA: TGTGCCAGCAGGAAACAGGACACCGGGGAGCTGTTTTTT. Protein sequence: CASRKQDTGELFF.